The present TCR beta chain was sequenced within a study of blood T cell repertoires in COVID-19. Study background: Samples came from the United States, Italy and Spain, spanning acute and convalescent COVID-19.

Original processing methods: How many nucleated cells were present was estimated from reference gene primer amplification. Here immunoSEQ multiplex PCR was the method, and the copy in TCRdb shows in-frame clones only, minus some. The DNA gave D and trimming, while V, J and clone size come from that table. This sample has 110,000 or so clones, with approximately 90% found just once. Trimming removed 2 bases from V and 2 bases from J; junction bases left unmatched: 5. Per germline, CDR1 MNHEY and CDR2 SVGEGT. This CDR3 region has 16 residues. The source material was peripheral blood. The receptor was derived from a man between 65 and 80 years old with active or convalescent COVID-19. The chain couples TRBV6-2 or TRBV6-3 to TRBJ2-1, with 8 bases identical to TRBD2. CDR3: CASSYRASGPYNEQFF. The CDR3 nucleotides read TGTGCCAGCAGTTACCGGGCTAGCGGGCCCTACAATGAGCAGTTCTTC.